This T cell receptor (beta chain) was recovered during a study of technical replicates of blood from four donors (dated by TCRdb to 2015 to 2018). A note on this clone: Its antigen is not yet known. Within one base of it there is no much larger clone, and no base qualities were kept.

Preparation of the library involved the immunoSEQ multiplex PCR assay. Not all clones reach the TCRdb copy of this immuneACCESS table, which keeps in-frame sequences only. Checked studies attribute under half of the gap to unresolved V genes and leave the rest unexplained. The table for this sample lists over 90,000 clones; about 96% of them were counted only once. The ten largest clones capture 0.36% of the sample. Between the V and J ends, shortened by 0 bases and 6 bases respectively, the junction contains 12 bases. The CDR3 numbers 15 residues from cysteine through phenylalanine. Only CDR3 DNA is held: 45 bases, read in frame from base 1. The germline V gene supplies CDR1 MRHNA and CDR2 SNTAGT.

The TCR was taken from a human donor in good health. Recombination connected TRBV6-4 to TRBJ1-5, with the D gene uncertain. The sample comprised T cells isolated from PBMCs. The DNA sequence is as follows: TGTGCCAGCAGTGACTCGAATATGCTAAGTCAGCCCCAGCATTTT. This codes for CASSDSNMLSQPQHF.